The sample holds many counts of the clone carrying this T cell receptor (beta chain). What it recognizes is unknown. These data originate in a study of T cell repertoires in cytomegalovirus infection. About the research overall: Public signatures in TCR beta pointed to CMV infection and matching HLA type.

Overall study results and limits: Summed frequency of shared TCR beta families picked out CMV carriers who also had the relevant HLA. Clonotypes of TCR beta that were HLA-C-restricted and CMV-specific dominated the ex vivo response.

TCRdb called the reads again in MiXCR, with one record for every CDR3 protein. Among about 76,000 distinct CDR3 sequences, roughly 3.5% were seen once, and the ten largest hold approximately 5%. What was sequenced was PBMCs. The source is a human donor in good health (CMV status not recorded). Some clones in this sample may be carry-over from other donors' samples.

The CDR3 coding sequence is TGTGCCAGCAGCAACGGACAGACAGGAAATCAGCCCCAGCATTTT. Its protein is CASSNGQTGNQPQHF. The J gene is TRBJ1-5, the V gene TRBV7-2; D may be TRBD1 (6 bases). V was shortened by 5 bases and J by 4 bases, with 15 bases between the two germline ends. Germline values: CDR1 SGHTA, CDR2 FQGNSA. The CDR3 has 15 amino acids. Combining the CDR3 with reference TRBV7-2 and TRBJ1-5 gives the whole variable domain GAGVSQSPSNKVTEKGKDVELRCDPISGHTALYWYRQSLGQGLEFLIYFQGNSAPDKSGLPSDRFSAERTGGSVSTLTIQRTQQEDSAVYLCASSNGQTGNQPQHFGDGTRLSIL.